Detailed here is one TCR beta chain. MiXCR, run by TCRdb on the 5' RACE reads, gives a single entry per CDR3 protein. This sample carries a few hundred thousand distinct CDR3 sequences, 16% of them seen once, and the ten largest clones take under 25%. V gave up 6 bases and J gave up 4 bases; unmatched junction bases: 9. The CDR3 runs to 16 residues. The germline V gene encodes CDR1 MNHEY and CDR2 SVGEGT. This specimen comes from a study of T-cell memory formation after mild COVID-19. The TCR sequence derives from a man between 18 and 29 years old who had mild COVID-19 (a few samples of this study predate the infection). Cell type and time point are not known. The J gene is TRBJ2-6, the V gene TRBV6-2 or TRBV6-3, with 7 bases matching TRBD1. The sequenced sample consisted of PBMCs or a T cell subset sorted from them (not recorded which). This CDR3 reads CASRLTGVEGANVLTF. DNA of the CDR3: TGTGCCAGCAGACTAACAGGGGTGGAAGGGGCCAACGTCCTGACTTTC.